The clone carrying this T cell receptor beta chain is medium-sized in the sample. The sample is drawn from a study of technical replicates of blood from a few donors. Only in-frame clones appear in the TCRdb table, and some are missing; sequencing was by immunoSEQ multiplex PCR. The sample carries about 81,000 clones, over 75% recorded once. The receptor comes from a human donor in good health. Some clones in this sample may be carry-over from other donors' samples. Sequencing input: PBMCs.

The CDR3 spells CATSRGDRGHEQYF. Here the CDR3 DNA reads TGTGCCACCAGCAGAGGAGACAGGGGTCACGAGCAGTACTTC. The chain combines TRBV15 with TRBJ2-7; TRBD1 aligns across 8 bases. V lost 1 base to trimming and J lost 5 bases; unmatched junction nucleotides: 4. In germline, CDR1 is LNHNV, CDR2 YYDKDF (reference sequence). This CDR3 has 14 amino acids.